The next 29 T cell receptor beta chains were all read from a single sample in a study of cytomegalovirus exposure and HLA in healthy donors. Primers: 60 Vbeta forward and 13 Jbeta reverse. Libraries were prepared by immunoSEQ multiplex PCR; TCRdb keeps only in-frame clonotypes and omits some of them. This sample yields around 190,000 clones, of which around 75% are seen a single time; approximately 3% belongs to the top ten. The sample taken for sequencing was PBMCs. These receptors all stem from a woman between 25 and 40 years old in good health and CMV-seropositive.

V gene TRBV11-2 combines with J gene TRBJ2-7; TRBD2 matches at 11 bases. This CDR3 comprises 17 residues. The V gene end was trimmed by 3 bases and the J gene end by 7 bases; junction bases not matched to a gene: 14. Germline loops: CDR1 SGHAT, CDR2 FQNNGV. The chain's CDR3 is CASSLPPSGRFLREQYF. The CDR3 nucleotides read TGTGCCAGCAGCTTGCCCCCTAGCGGGAGGTTTCTTCGAGAGCAGTACTTC.

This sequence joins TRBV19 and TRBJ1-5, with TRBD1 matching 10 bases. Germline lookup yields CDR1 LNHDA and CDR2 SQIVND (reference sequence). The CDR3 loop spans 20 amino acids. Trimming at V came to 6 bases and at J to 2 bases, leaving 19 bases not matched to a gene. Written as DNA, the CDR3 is TGTGCCAGTAGCAGCCTTCTCGGGACAGGGGCGCGCGAGGGCAATCAGCCCCAGCATTTT. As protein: CASSSLLGTGAREGNQPQHF.

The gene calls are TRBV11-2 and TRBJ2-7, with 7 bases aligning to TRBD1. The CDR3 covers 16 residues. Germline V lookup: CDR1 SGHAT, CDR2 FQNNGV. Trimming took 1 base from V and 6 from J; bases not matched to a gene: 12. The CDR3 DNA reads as TGTGCCAGCAGCTTAGTAGCAGGGTCAGGACAGGCCGAGCAGTACTTC. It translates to CASSLVAGSGQAEQYF.

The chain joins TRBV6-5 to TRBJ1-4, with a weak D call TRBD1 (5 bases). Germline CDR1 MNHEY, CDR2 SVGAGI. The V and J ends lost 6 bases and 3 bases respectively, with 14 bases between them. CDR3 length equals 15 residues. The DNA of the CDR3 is TGTGCCAGCAGGAGGACTAGAGGGGCTAATGAAAAACTGTTTTTT. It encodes CASRRTRGANEKLFF.

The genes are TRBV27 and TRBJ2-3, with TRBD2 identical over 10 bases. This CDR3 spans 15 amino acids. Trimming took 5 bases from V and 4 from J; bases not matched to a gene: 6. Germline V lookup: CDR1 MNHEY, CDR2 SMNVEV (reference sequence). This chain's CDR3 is CASSLSGRAADTQYF. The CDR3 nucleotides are TGTGCCAGCAGTCTCAGCGGGAGGGCCGCAGATACGCAGTATTTT.

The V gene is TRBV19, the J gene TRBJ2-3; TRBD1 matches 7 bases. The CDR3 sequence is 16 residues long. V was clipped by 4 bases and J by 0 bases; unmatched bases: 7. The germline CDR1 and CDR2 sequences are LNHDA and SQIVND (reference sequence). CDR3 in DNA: TGTGCCAGTAGTACCCGGACAGGTTCTAGCACAGATACGCAGTATTTT. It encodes CASSTRTGSSTDTQYF. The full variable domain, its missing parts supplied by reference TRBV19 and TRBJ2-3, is DGGITQSPKYLFRKEGQNVTLSCEQNLNHDAMYWYRQDPGQGLRLIYYSQIVNDFQKGDIAEGYSVSREKKESFPLTVTSAQKNPTAFYLCASSTRTGSSTDTQYFGPGTRLTVL.

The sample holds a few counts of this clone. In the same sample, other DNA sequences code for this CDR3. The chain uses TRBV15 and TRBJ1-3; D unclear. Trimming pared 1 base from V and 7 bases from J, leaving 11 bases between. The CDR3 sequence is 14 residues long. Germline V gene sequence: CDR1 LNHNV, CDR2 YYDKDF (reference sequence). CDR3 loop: CATSRAGSGNTIYF. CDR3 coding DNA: TGTGCCACCAGCAGAGCTGGGAGCGGGAACACCATATATTTT.

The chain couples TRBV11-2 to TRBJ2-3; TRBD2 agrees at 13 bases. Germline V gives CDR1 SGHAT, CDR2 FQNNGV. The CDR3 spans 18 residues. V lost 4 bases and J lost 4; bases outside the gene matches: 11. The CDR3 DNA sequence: TGTGCCAGCAGCTCGAATTCCGGACTAGCGGGAGTATCAGATACGCAGTATTTT. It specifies CASSSNSGLAGVSDTQYF.

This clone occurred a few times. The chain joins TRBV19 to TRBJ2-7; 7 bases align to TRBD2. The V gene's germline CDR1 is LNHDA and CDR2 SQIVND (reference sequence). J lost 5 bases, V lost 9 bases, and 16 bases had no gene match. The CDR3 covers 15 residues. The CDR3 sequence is CASPPSRESKDEQYF. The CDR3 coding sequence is TGTGCCAGCCCTCCGTCGCGGGAGAGTAAGGACGAGCAGTACTTC.

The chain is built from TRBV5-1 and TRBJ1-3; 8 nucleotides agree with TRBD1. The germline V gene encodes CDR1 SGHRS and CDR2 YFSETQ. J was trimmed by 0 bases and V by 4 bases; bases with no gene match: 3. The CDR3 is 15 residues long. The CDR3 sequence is CASSPTGGSGNTIYF. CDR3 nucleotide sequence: TGCGCCAGCAGCCCCACAGGGGGCTCTGGAAACACCATATATTTT.

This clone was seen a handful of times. The chain's CDR3 is CASSSLQGLNTEAFF. CDR3 bases: TGTGCCAGCAGTAGCTTACAGGGCCTGAACACTGAAGCTTTCTTT. This chain connects TRBV28 to TRBJ1-1; possibly TRBD1 for D (6 bases). Between the trimmed V and J ends, which lost 5 bases and 0 bases, there was a span of 13 bases. This CDR3 contains 15 residues. The germline gives CDR1 MDHEN, CDR2 SYDVKM.

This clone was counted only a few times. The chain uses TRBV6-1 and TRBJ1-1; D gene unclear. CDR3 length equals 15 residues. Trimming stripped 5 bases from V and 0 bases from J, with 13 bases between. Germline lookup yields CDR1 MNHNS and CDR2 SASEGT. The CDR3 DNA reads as TGTGCCAGCAGTCTGAGCAGGCCCGTGAACACTGAAGCTTTCTTT. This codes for CASSLSRPVNTEAFF.

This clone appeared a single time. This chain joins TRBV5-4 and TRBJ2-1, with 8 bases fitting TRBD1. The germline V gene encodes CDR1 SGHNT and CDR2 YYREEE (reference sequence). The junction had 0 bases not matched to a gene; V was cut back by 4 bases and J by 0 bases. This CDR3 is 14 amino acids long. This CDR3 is CASSTGGSYNEQFF. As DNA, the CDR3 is TGTGCCAGCAGCACAGGGGGCTCCTACAATGAGCAGTTCTTC.

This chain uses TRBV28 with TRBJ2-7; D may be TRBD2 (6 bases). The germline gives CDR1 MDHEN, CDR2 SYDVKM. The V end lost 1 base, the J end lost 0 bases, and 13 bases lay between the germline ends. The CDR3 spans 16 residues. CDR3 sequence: CASSLSGGASSYEQYF. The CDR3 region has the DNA TGTGCCAGCAGTTTATCGGGCGGGGCCAGCTCCTACGAGCAGTACTTC.

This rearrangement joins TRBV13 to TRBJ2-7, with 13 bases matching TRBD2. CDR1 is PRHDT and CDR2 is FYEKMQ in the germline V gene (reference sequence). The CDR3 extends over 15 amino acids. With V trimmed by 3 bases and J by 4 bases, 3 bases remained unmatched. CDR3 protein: CASSFGTSGIYEQYF. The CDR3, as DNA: TGTGCCAGCAGCTTCGGGACTAGCGGGATTTACGAGCAGTACTTC.

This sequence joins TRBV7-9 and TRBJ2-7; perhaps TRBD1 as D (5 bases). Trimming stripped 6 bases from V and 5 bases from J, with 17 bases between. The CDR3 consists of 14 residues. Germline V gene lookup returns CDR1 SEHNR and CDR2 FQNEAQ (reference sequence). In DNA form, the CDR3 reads TGTGCCAGCAGTTCCCCGACCTTAGGGGACGAGCAGTACTTC. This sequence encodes CASSSPTLGDEQYF.

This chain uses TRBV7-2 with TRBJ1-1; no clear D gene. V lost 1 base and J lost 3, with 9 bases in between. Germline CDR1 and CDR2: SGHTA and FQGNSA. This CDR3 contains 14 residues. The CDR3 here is CASSLGAMDTEAFF. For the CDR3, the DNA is TGTGCCAGCAGCTTAGGGGCGATGGACACTGAAGCTTTCTTT.

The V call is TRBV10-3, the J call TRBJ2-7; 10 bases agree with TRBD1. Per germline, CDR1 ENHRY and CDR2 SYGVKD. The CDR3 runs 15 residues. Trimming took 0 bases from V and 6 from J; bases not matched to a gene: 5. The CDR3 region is CAISESPTGGGEQYF. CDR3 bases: TGTGCCATCAGTGAGTCGCCGACAGGGGGCGGCGAGCAGTACTTC.

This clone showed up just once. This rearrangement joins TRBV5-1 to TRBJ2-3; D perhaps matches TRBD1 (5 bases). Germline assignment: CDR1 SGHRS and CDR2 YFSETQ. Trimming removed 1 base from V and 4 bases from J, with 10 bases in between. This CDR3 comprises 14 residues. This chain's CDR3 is CASSLHLGADTQYF. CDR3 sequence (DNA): TGCGCCAGCAGCTTGCACCTAGGGGCAGATACGCAGTATTTT.

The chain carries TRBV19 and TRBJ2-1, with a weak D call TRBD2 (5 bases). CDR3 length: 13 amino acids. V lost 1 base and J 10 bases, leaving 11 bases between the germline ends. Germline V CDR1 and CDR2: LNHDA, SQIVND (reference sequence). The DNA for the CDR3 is TGTGCCAGTAGTATAGGGAGGACGGCCGAGCAGTTCTTC. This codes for CASSIGRTAEQFF.

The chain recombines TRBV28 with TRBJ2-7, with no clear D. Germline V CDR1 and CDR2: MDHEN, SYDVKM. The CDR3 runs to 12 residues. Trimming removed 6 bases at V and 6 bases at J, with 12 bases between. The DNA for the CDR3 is TGTGCCAGCAGCCGGAGTGCGACCGAGCAGTACTTC. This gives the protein CASSRSATEQYF.

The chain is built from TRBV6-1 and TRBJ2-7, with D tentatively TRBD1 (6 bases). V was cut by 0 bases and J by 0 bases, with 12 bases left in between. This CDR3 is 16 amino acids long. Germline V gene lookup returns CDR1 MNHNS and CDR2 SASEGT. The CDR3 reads CASSEAVRGYSYEQYF. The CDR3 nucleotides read TGTGCCAGCAGTGAAGCAGTCAGGGGATACTCCTACGAGCAGTACTTC.

The chain's CDR3 is CASGQPGTGYNEQFF. The CDR3 DNA reads TGTGCCAGCGGGCAGCCCGGGACAGGCTACAATGAGCAGTTCTTC. This rearrangement joins TRBV28 to TRBJ2-1; 8 bases match TRBD1. Germline V lookup: CDR1 MDHEN, CDR2 SYDVKM. V lost 8 bases and J lost 3; bases outside the gene matches: 9. This CDR3 is built from 15 residues.

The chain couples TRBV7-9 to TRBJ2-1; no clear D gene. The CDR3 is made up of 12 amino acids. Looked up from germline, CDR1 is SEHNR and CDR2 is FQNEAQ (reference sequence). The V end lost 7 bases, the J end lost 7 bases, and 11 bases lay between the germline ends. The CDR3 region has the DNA TGTGCCAGCACCGCTATGTCAAATGAGCAGTTCTTC. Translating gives CASTAMSNEQFF.

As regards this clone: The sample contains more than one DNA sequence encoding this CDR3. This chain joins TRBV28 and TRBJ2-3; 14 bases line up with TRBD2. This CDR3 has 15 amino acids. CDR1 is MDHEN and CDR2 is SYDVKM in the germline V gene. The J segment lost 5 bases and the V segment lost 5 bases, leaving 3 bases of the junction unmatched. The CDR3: CASSPGTSGGDTQYF. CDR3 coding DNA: TGTGCCAGCAGTCCAGGGACTAGCGGGGGAGATACGCAGTATTTT.

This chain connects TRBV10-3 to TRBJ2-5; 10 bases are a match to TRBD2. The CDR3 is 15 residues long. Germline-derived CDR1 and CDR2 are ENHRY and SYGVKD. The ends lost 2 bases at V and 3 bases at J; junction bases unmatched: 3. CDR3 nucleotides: TGTGCCATCAGTGAGGCCACTAGCGGGAAAGAGACCCAGTACTTC. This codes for CAISEATSGKETQYF.

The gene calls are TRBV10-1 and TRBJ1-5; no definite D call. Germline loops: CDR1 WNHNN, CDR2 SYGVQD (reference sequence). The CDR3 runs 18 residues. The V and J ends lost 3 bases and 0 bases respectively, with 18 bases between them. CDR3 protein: CASSDTLDEAHSNQPQHF. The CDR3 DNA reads TGCGCCAGCAGTGATACCCTAGATGAAGCACATAGCAATCAGCCCCAGCATTTT.

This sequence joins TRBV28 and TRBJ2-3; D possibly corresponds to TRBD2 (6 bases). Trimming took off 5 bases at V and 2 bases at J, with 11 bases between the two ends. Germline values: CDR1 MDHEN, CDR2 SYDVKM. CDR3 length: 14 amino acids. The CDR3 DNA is TGTGCCAGCAGTCCAGGGACTGTCACAGATACGCAGTATTTT. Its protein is CASSPGTVTDTQYF. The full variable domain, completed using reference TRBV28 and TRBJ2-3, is DVKVTQSSRYLVKRTGEKVFLECVQDMDHENMFWYRQDPGLGLRLIYFSYDVKMKEKGDIPEGYSVSREKKERFSLILESASTNQTSMYLCASSPGTVTDTQYFGPGTRLTVL.

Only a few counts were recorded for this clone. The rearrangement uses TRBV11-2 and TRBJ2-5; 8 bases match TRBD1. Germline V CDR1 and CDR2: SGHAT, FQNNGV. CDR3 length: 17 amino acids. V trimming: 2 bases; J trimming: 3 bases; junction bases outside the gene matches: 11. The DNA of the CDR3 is TGTGCCAGCAGCTTACCCCTAATCCGGGGACAGGAAGAGACCCAGTACTTC. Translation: CASSLPLIRGQEETQYF.